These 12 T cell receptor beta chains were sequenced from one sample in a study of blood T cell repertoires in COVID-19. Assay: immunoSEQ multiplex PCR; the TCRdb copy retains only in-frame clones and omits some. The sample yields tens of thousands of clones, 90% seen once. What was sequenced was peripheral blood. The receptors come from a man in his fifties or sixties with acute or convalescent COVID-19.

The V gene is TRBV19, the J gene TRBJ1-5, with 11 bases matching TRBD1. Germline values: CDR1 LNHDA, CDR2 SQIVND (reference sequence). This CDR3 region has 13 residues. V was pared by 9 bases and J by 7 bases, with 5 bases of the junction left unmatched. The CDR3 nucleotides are TGTGCCAGCGGACAGGGGGCGCAGCAGCCCCAGCATTTT. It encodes CASGQGAQQPQHF.

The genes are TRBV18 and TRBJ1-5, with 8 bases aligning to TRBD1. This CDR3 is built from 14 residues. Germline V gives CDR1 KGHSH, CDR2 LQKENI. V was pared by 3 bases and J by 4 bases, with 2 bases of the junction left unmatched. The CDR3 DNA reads TGTGCCAGCTCACCCCAGGGGGCGAATCAGCCCCAGCATTTT. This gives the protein CASSPQGANQPQHF.

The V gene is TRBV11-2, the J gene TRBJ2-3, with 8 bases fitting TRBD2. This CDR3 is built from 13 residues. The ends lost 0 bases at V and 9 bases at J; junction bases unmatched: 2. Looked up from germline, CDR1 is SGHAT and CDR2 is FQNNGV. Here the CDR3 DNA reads TGTGCCAGCAGCTTAGAACCGGGAGGGACGCAGTATTTT. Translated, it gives CASSLEPGGTQYF.

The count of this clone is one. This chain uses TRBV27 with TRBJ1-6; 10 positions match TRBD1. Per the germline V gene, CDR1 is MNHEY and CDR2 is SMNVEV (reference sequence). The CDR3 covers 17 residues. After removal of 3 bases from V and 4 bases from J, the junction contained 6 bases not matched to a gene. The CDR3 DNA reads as TGTGCCAGCAGTTTGGACTGGGGACAGGGGTATAATTCACCCCTCCACTTT. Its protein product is CASSLDWGQGYNSPLHF.

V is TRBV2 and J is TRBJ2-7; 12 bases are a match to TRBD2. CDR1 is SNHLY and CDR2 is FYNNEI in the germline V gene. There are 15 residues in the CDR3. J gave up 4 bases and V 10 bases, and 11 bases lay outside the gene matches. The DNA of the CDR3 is TGTGCCACCTCTCTGTCCGGGACTAGCGGGTACGAGCAGTACTTC. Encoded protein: CATSLSGTSGYEQYF.

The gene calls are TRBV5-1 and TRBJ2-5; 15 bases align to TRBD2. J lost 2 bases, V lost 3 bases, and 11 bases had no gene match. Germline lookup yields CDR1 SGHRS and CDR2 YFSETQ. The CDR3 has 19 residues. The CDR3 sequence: CASSSPPGLAGGGQETQYF. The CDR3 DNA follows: TGCGCCAGCAGCTCGCCGCCGGGACTAGCGGGAGGAGGGCAAGAGACCCAGTACTTC.

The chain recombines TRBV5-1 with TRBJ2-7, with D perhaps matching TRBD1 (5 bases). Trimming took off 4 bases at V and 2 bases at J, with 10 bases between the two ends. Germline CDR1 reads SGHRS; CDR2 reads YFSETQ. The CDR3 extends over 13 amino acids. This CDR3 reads CASSDQGTYEQYF. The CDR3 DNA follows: TGCGCCAGCAGCGATCAGGGTACCTACGAGCAGTACTTC.

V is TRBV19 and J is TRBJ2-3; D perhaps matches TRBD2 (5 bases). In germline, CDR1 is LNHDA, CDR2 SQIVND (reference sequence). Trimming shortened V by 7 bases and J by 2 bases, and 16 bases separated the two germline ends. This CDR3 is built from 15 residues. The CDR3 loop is CASTRGSGATDTQYF. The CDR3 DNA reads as TGTGCCAGTACCCGAGGGAGCGGAGCCACAGATACGCAGTATTTT.

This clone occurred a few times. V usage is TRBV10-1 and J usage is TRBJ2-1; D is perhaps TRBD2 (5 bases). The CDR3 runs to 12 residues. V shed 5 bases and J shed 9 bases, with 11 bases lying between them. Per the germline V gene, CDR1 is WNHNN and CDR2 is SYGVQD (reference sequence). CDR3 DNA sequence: TGCGCCAGCAGTCGGGGTTCGTCTGAGCAGTTCTTC. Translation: CASSRGSSEQFF.

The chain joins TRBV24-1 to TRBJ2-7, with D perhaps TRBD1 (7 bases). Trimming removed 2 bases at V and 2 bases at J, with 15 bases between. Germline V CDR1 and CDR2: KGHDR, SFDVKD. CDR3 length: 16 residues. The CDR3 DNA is TGTGCCACCAGTGATTCCGGAGGGGACAGACCCTACGAGCAGTACTTC. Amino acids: CATSDSGGDRPYEQYF.

CDR3 loop: CAISSSRDSGYTF. The CDR3 nucleotides read TGTGCCATCAGTTCCTCCCGGGACAGTGGCTACACCTTC. The V and J genes are TRBV10-3 and TRBJ1-2; 7 bases match TRBD1. The CDR3 runs to 13 residues. Losses at the gene ends were 5 bases for V and 7 bases for J; bases not matched to a gene: 7. The germline CDR1 and CDR2 sequences are ENHRY and SYGVKD.

The CDR3 spells CASSYREGGNQPQHF. The CDR3 DNA reads as TGTGCCAGCAGTTACCGAGAGGGGGGCAATCAGCCCCAGCATTTT. J is TRBJ1-5 and V is TRBV6-5, with D possibly being TRBD1 (6 bases). The V and J ends lost 2 bases and 2 bases respectively, with 10 bases between them. The CDR3 is 15 residues long. Germline assignment: CDR1 MNHEY and CDR2 SVGAGI.